The clone carrying this T cell receptor (beta chain) has a handful of counts. The sample belongs to a study of regulatory T cells in long-lasting Graves disease. Across the study: It was over 5 years of antithyroid drugs, with positive TSH receptor antibodies, that meant persistent Graves' disease.

HTBI primers from iRepertoire and Arm-PCR of CDR3 regions yielded the TCR beta libraries. MiXCR was run by TCRdb on the multiplex PCR reads, yielding one entry per CDR3 protein. The sample lists roughly 450,000 distinct CDR3 sequences, around 24% occurring once. Sample time point: persistent/refractory GD, antithyroid drugs over 5 years with positive TRAb. PBMC RNA served as the TCR library source. Per the germline V gene, CDR1 is LGHDT and CDR2 is YNNKEL (reference sequence). The CDR3 totals 14 residues. Trimming took off 4 bases at V and 3 bases at J, with 13 bases between the two ends. This specimen was peripheral blood mononuclear cells (PBMCs), taken when the disease was refractory, from a patient treated with antithyroid drugs. This TCR came from a female donor with Graves disease. The V gene is TRBV3-1, the J gene TRBJ2-7; D is perhaps TRBD1 or TRBD2 (5 bases each). CDR3 protein: CASSPPGDLYEQYF. CDR3 bases: TGTGCCAGCAGCCCGCCTGGGGACCTCTACGAGCAGTACTTC.